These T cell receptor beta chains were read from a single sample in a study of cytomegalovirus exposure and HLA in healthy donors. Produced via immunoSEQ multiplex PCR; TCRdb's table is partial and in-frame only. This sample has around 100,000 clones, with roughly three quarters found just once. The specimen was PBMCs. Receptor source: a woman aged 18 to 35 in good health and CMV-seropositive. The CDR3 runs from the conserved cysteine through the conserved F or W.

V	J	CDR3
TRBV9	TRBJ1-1	CASSVTGRYTEAFF
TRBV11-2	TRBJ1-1	CASSLVLRNTEAFF
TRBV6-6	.	CASTRQGASYEQYF
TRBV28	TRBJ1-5	CASSRTGGHQPQHF
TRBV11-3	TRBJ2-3	CASSLLAGVSFGYGQYF
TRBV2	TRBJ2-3	CASRRSADTQYF
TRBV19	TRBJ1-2	CASSYDGYTF
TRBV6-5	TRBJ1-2	CASSYSWGRSYGYTF
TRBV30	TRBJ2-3	CAWTGQGPDTQYF
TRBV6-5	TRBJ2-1	CASSYSISQRGEQFF
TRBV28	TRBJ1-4	CASSLRTGSLEKLFF
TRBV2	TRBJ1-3	CASGKKGAAGNTIYF
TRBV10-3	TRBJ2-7	CAISPGQISTYEQYF
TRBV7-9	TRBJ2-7	CASKERASYEQYF
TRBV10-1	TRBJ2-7	CASSESTRAYEQYF
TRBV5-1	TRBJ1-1	CASSLVSKGWPEGTEAFF
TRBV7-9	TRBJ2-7	CASSLGGGERYF
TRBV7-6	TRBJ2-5	CASSHLFSRGPETQYF
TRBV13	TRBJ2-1	CASRRQGIRNEQFF
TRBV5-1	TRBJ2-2	CASSPTSENTGELFF
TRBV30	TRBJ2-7	CAWSPIHYEQYF
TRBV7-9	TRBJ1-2	CASSHMAPQGPGGYTF
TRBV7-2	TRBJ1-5	CASSPFRGGNQPQHF
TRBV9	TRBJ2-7	CASSADKGPYEQYF